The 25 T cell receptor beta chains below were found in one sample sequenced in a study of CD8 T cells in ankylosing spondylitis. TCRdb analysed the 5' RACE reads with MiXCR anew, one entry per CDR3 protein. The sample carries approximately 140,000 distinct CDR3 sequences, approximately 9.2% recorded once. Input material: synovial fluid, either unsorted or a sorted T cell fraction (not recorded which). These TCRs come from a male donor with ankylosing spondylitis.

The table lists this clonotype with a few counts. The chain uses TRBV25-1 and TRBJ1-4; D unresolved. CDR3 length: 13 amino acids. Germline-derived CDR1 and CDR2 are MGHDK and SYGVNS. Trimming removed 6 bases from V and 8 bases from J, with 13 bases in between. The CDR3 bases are TGTGCCAGCAGCGGAACCCGAGGGGAAAAACTGTTTTTT. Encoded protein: CASSGTRGEKLFF. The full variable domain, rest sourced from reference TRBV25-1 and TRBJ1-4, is EADIYQTPRYLVIGTGKKITLECSQTMGHDKMYWYQQDPGMELHLIHYSYGVNSTEKGDLSSESTVSRIRTEHFPLTLESARPSHTSQYLCASSGTRGEKLFFGSGTQLSVL.

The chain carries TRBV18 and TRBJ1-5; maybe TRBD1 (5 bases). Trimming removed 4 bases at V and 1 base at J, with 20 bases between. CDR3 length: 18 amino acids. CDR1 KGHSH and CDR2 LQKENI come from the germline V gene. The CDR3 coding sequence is TGTGCCAGCTCACTCAGCGCGTCAGGGTCGTGGAGCAATCAGCCCCAGCATTTT. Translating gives CASSLSASGSWSNQPQHF.

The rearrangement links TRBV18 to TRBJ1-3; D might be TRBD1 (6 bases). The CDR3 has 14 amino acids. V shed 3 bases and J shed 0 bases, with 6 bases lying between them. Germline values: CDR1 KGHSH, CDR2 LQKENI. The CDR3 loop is CASSPDSSGNTIYF. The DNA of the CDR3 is TGTGCCAGCTCACCGGACAGCTCTGGAAACACCATATATTTT.

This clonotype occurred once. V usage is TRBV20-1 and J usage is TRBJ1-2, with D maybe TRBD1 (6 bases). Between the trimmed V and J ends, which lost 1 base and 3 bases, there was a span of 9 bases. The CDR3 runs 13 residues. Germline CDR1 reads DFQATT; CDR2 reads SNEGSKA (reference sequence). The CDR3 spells CSARGNRDYGYTF. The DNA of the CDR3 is TGCAGTGCTAGAGGCAACAGGGACTATGGCTACACCTTC.

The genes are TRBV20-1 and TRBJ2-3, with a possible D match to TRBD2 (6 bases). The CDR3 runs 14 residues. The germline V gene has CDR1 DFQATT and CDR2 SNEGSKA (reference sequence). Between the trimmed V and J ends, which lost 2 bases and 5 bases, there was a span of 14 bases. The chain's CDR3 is CSARPTGVVDTQYF. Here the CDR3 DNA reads TGCAGTGCTAGACCTACGGGAGTAGTAGATACGCAGTATTTT.

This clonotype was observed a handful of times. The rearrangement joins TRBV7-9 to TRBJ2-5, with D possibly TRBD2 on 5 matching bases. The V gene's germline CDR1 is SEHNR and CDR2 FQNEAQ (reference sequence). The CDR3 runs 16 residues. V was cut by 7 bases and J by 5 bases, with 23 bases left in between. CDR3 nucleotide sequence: TGTGCCAGCAATCAAGGTGGTGAGGGCAAGCGTGAGACCCAGTACTTC. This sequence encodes CASNQGGEGKRETQYF.

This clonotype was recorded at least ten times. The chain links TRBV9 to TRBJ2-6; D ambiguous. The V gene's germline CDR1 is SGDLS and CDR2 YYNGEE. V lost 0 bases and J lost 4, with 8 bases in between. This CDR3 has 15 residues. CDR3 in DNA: TGTGCCAGCAGCGTAGTGGGGTACGGGGCCAACGTCCTGACTTTC. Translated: CASSVVGYGANVLTF.

The CDR3 nucleotides are TGTGCCAGCAGCCACCTAGCGGGAGCTTCTTTCGAGCAGTACTTC. As protein: CASSHLAGASFEQYF. The J gene is TRBJ2-7, the V gene TRBV3-1; 10 bases map to TRBD2. CDR1 is LGHDT and CDR2 is YNNKEL in the germline V gene (reference sequence). Trimming cost V 3 bases and J 6 bases; bases outside gene matches: 8. The CDR3 is 15 amino acids.

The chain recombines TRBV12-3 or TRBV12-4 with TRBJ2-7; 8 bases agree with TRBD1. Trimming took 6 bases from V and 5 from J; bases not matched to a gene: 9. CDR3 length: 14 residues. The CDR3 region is CASRPTGDGNEQYF. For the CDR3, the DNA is TGTGCCAGCAGGCCGACAGGGGATGGTAACGAGCAGTACTTC.

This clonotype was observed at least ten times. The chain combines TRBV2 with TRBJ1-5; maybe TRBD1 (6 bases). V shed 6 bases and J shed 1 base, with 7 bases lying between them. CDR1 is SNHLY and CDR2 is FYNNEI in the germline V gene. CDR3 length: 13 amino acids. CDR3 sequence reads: CASSGQSNQPQHF. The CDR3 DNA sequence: TGTGCCAGCAGCGGACAGAGCAATCAGCCCCAGCATTTT.

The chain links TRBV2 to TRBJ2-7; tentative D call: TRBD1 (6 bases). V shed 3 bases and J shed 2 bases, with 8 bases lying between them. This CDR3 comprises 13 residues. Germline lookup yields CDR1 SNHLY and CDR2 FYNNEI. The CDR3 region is CASSEGAPYEQYF. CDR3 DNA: TGTGCCAGCAGTGAGGGGGCCCCCTACGAGCAGTACTTC.

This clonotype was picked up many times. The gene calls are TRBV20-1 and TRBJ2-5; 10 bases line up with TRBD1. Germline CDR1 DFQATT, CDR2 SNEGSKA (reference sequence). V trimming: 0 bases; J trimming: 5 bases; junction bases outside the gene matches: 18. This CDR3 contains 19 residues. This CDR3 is CSARDFRDRGLLGLETQYF. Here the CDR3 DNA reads TGCAGTGCTAGAGATTTTCGGGACAGGGGACTGCTGGGTTTGGAGACCCAGTACTTC.

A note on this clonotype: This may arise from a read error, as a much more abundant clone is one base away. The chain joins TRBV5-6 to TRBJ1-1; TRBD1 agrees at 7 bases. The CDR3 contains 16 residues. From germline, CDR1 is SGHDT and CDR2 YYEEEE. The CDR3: CDSSLEQTGMNTEAFF. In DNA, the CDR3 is TGTGACAGCAGCTTGGAGCAGACAGGGATGAACACTGAAGCTTTCTTT. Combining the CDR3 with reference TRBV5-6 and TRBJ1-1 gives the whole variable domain DAGVTQSPTHLIKTRGQQVTLRCSPKSGHDTVSWYQQALGQGPQFIFQYYEEEERQRGNFPDRFSGHQFPNYSSELNVNALLLGDSALYLCDSSLEQTGMNTEAFFGQGTRLTVV.

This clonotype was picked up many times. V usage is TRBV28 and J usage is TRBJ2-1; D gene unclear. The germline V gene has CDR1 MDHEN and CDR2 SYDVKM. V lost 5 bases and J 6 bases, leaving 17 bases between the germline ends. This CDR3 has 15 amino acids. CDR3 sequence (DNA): TGTGCCAGCAGTCCTTCAGCCACCACCGGCAATGAGCAGTTCTTC. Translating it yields CASSPSATTGNEQFF.

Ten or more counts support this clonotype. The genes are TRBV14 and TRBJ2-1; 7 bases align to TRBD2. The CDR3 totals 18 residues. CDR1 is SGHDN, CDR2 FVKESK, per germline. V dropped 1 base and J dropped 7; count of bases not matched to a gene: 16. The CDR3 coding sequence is TGTGCCAGCAGCCAAGTAATCTCGCTCGGGACTAAAAGGAATGAGCAGTTCTTC. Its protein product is CASSQVISLGTKRNEQFF.

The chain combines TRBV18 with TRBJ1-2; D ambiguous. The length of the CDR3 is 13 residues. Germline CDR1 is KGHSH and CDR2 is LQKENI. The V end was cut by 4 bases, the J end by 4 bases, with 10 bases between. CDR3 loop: CASSLELRYGYTF. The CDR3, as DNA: TGTGCCAGCTCACTCGAGCTGCGCTATGGCTACACCTTC.

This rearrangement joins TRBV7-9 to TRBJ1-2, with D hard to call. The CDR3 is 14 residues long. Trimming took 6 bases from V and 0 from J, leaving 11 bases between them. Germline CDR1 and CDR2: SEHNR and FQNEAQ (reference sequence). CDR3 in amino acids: CASRLKSTNYGYTF. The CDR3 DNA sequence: TGTGCCAGCAGGCTTAAAAGTACTAACTATGGCTACACCTTC.

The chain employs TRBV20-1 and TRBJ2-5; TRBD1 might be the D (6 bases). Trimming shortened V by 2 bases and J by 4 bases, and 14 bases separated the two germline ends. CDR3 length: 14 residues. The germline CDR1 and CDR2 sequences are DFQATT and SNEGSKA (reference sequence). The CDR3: CSARPGAAVETQYF. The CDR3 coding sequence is TGCAGTGCTAGACCAGGGGCGGCGGTAGAGACCCAGTACTTC.

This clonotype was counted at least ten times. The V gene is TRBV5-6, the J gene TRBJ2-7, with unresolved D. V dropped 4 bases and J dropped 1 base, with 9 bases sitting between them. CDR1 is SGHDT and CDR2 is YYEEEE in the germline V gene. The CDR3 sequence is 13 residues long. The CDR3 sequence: CASSISESYEQYF. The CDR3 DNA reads TGTGCCAGCAGCATTTCAGAATCCTACGAGCAGTACTTC.

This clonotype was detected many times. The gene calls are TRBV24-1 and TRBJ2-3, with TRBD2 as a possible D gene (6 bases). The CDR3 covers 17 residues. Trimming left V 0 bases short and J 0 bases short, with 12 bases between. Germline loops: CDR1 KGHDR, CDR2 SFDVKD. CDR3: CATSDLRRGLSTDTQYF. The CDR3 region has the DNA TGTGCCACCAGTGATTTGCGGCGGGGCTTAAGCACAGATACGCAGTATTTT.

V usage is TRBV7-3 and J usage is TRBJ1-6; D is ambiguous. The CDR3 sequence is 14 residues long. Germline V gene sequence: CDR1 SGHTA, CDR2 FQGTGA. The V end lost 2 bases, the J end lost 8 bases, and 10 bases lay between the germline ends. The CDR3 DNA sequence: TGTGCCAGCAGCTTATGGGGTACCGATTCACCCCTCCACTTT. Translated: CASSLWGTDSPLHF.

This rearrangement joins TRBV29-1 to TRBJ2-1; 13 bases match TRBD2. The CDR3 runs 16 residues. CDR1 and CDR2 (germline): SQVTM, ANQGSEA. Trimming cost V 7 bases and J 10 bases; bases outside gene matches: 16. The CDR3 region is CSGTNRGTSGMGEQFF. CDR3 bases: TGCAGCGGTACCAACAGGGGGACTAGCGGGATGGGGGAGCAGTTCTTC.

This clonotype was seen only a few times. CDR3: CASSLGWGQMGNEQFF. The CDR3 nucleotides are TGTGCCAGCAGTTTAGGGTGGGGACAGATGGGCAATGAGCAGTTCTTC. This chain joins TRBV12-3 or TRBV12-4 and TRBJ2-1; 7 bases match TRBD1. This CDR3 region has 16 residues. V was pared by 1 base and J by 6 bases, with 9 bases of the junction left unmatched.

CDR3 DNA: TGTGCCAGCAGTTCCCGGGACAGGGACCCCGGGGAGCTGTTTTTT. It encodes CASSSRDRDPGELFF. This chain links TRBV28 with TRBJ2-2; 9 bases are a match to TRBD1. From germline, CDR1 is MDHEN and CDR2 SYDVKM. The CDR3 runs 15 residues. V gave up 4 bases and J gave up 6 bases; unmatched junction bases: 6.

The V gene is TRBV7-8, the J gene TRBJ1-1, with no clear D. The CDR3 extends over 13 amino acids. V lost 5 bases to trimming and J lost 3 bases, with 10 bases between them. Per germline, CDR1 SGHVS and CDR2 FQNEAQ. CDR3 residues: CASSPDSDTEAFF. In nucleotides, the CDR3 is TGTGCCAGCAGCCCGGACTCGGACACTGAAGCTTTCTTT.